This T cell receptor (beta chain) comes out of a study of control samples from healthy donors and cancer patients. The V end lost 0 bases, the J end lost 3 bases, and 9 bases lay between the germline ends. Germline loops: CDR1 LNHDA, CDR2 SQIVND (reference sequence). This CDR3 region has 15 residues. Repertoires were generated with immunoSEQ multiplex PCR, while TCRdb's copy carries only in-frame clones and drops some. The top ten hold around 4% of the sample, which has roughly 38,000 clones, more than 85% seen once. The specimen was blood. The chain carries TRBV19 and TRBJ1-5; perhaps TRBD1 as D (5 bases). This TCR was sampled from a woman aged 45-65 years in good health. Here the CDR3 reads CASSIDGGANQPQHF. DNA of the CDR3: TGTGCCAGTAGTATAGACGGTGGGGCCAATCAGCCCCAGCATTTT.